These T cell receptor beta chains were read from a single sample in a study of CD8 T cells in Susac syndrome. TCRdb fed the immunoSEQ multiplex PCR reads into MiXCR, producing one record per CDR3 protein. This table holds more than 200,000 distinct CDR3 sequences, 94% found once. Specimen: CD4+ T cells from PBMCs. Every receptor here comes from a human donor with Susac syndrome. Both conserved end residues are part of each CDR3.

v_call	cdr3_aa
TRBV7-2	CASSWSTNEKLFF
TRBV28	CASSSNLWRGASSTDTQYF
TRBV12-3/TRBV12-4	CASSLRSQETQYF
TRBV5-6	CASSLKQGPRGGELFF
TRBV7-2	CASAVEQGNEKLFF
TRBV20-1	CSASRGGTVDNSPLHF
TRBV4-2	CASSQGDSVNTEAFF
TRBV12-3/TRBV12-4	CASSPLPGQGPPDTQYF
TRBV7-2	CASSLAFSPAGDYGYTF
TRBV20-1	CSARVQNTEAFF
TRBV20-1	CSASDQGRDGVNTEAFF
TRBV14	CASSPLEGVETQYF
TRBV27	CASSLIAGQKFAQYF
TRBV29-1	CSVNDSNQPQHF
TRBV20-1	CSALGTANQPQHF
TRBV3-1	CASSQEIGVRGKLYF
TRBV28	CASSGGISPLHF
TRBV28	CASTFTTDIGDIQYF
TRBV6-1	CASSQGGSSYNSPLHF
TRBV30	CAWSGQGAGYSNQPQHF
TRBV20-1	CSAREGTGNEKLFF
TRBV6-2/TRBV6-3	CASSTSGMGTDTQYF
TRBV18	CASSPPVGPGANVLTF
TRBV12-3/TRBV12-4	CASGGDMTNEKLFF
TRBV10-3	CAIAGTEQETQYF
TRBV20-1	CSALPPRGSNQPQHF
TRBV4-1	CASSQEGRGALNTEAFF
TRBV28	CASSSQGSDEQYF
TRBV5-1	CASSLGTAYQAFF
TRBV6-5	CASSRQAPGSPLHF
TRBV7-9	CASSLLRIAKNIQYF
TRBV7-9	CASTDRERSNQPQHF
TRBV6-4	CASSKGQPSGANVLTF
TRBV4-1	CASSSTTGGRKLFF
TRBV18	CASSPSGATNTGELFF
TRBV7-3	CASSFGGQMTYEQYF
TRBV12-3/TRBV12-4	CASSPAGASVGTDTQYF
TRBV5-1	CASSRTGGHGYTF
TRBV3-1	CASSQVATGGEAFF
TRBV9	CASSVEVSSYEQYF
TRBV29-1	CSVDRGPTEAFF
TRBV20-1	CSAPGAGGRGEQFF
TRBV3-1	CASSQLGQGEYEKLFF
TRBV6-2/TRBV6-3	CASRLTGLTGELFF
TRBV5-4	CASSSPGIGTEAFF
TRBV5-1	CASSTGDSQETQYF
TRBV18	CASNPGTASYEQYF
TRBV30	CAWSVVPSGANVLTF
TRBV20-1	CSARPISLAGGHGEQYF
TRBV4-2	CASSQHTDPNSPLHF
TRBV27	CASSPGPDSNQPQHF
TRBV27	CASSFRISGANVLTF